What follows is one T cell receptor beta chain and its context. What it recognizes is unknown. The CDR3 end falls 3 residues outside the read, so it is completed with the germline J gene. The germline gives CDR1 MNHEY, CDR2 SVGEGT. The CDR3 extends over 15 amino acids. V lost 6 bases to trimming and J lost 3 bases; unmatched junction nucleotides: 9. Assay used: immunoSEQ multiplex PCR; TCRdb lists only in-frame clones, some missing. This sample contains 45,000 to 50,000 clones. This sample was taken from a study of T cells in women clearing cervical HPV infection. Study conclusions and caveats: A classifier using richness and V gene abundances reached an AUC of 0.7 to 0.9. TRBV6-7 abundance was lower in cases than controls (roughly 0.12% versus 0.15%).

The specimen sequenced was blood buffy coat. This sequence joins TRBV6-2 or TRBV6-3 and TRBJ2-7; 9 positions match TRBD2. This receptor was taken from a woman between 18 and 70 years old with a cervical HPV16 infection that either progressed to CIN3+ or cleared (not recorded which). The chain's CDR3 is CASRLLAGYFYEQYF. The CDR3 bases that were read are TGTGCCAGCAGACTCCTAGCGGGATACTTCTACGAG.